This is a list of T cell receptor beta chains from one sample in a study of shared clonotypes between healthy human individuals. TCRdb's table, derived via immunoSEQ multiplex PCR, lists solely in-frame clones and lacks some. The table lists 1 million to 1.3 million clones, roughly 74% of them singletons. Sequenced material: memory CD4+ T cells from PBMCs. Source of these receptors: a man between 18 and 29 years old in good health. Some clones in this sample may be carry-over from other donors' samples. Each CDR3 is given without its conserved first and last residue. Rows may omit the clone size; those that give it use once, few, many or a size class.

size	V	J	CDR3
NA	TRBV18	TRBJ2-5	ASSPMGTSEAETQY
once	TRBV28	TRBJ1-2	ASSPGDRERYGYT
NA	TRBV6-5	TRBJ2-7	ASSRTRSYEQY
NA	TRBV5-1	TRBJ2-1	ASSLVPRAGLTGRSYNEQF
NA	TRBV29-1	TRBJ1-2	SVGEPASGYT
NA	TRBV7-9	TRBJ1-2	ASRIRSQGGYT
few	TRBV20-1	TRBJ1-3	SALDRNTIY
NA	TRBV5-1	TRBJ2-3	ASSIGQGAFSATDTQY
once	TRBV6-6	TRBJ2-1	ASRGGLAGEGEQF
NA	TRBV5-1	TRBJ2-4	ASSFTSGENIQY
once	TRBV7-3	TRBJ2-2	ASSRALAGGSELF
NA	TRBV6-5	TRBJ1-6	ASSYGGFSPLH
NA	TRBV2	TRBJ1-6	ASRAASSYNSPLH
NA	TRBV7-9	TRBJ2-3	ASSQGLAGGHSTTDTQY
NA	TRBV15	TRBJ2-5	ATSTLRAHQETQY
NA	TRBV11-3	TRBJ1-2	ASSILKGGYT
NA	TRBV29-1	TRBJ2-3	SAGTGKRTDTQY
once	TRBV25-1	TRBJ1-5	ASSATTSPNQPQH
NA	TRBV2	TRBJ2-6	ASSGLFGSGANVLT
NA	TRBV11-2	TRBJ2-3	ASRRGQKQY
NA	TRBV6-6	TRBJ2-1	ASSYSSTGYNEQF
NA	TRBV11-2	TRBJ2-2	ASSFLAGPPGGELF
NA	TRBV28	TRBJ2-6	ASQYSGANVLT
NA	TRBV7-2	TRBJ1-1	ASSRNRIGPSLEAF
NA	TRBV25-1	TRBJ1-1	ASSSHLNTEAF
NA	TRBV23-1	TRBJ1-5	ASWGTVPNQPQH
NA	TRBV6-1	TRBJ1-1	ASSGQMNTEAF
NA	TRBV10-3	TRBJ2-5	AISEGSGEGTQY
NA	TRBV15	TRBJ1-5	ATSRAGSYVGQPQH
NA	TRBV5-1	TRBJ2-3	ASSLDGSTDTQY
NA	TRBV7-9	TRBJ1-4	ASRPGQGYNEKLF
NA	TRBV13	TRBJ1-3	ASSRKGGAGNTIY
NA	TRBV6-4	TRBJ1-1	ASRLLPDTEAF
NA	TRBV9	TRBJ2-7	ASSVQAQSSYEQY
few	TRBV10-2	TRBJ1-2	ASSEQNNGYT
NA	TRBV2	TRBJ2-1	ASRDGTSHYNEQF
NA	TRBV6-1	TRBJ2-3	ASSGAGLVGDTQY
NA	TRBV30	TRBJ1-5	AWSVTGGNQPQH
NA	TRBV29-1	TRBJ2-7	SVERAPGTADYEQY
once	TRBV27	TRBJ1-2	ASSPKGQGYGYT
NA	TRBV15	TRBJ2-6	ATSTSDSGANVLT
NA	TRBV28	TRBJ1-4	ASRYAGNEKLF
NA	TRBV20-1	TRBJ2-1	SARDPNEQF
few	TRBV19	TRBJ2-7	ASSPRTSPDYEQY
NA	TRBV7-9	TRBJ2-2	ASSLELLAGGFIGELF
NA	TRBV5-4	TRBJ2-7	ASSLSGIRISYEQY
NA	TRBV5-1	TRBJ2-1	ASSPGLADYNEQF
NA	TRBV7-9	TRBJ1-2	ASSLAPGYGYT
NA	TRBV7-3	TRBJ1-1	ASSQSGGSNTEAF
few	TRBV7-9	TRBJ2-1	ASSLASGRALNEQF
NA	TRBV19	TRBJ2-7	ASSIQGPSYEQY
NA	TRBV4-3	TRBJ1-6	ASSQIPTGSSYNSPLH
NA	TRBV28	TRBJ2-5	ASKLVPGQGGTQY